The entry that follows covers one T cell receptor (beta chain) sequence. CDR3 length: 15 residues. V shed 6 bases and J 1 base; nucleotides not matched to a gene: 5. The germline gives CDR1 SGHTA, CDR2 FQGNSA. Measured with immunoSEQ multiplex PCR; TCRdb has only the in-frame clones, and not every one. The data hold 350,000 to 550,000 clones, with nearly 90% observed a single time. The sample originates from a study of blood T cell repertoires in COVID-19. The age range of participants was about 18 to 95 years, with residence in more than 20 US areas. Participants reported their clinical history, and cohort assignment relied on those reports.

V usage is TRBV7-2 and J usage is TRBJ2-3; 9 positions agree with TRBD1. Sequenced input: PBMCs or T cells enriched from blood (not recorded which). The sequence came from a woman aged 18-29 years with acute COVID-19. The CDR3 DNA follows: TGTGCCAGCAGAGCCGGGACAGGGCGCACAGATACGCAGTATTTT. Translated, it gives CASRAGTGRTDTQYF.